A selection of T cell receptor beta chains follows, all from one sample in a study of blood T cells in healthy people across ages. TCRdb itself ran the 5' RACE reads through MiXCR, one entry per CDR3 protein. The sample includes about 780,000 distinct CDR3 sequences, about half of them seen just once. Sequences were obtained from blood. The receptors were sampled from a man older than 75 in good health. Both conserved end residues are part of each CDR3. D genes are given only for firm matches. Clone size is not always given. Where it is, it says once, few, many or a class for expanded clones.

J gene,V gene,clone size,D gene,CDR3 DNA,CDR3 protein
TRBJ2-1,TRBV7-7,.,TRBD2,TGTGCCAGCAGCTGTTTAGGGACTAGCCCCCATGAGCAGTTCTTC,CASSCLGTSPHEQFF
TRBJ2-1,TRBV10-3,few,TRBD2,TGTGCCATCAGTGAGTCGGGACTAGCGGAACACAATGAGCAGTTCTTC,CAISESGLAEHNEQFF
TRBJ2-1,TRBV4-3,.,.,TGCGCCAGCAGCCAAGTCCCAGGGGACCAAAGATTTGCTGAGCAGTTCTTC,CASSQVPGDQRFAEQFF
TRBJ2-7,TRBV5-6,.,.,TGTGCCAGCAGCTCACCGGGACAACCAGGCGACGACGAGCAGTACTTC,CASSSPGQPGDDEQYF
TRBJ2-7,TRBV7-2,.,TRBD1,TGTGCCAGCAGCCCGACAGGGCTAAACTACGAGCAGTACTTC,CASSPTGLNYEQYF
TRBJ2-5,TRBV20-1,.,.,TGCAGTGCTAGAGATCGGCTTCTACAAGAGACCCAGTACTTC,CSARDRLLQETQYF
TRBJ2-7,TRBV20-1,.,.,TGCAGTGCGGGTGACAGCCGCTCCTACGAGCAGTACTTC,CSAGDSRSYEQYF
TRBJ2-1,TRBV3-1,.,TRBD2,TGTGCCAGCAGCTTCGGGACTAGCGACAATGAGCAGTTCTTC,CASSFGTSDNEQFF
TRBJ2-1,TRBV3-1,.,.,TGTGCCAGCGGAACCACGAGTAGGGACAACAATGAGCAGTTCTTC,CASGTTSRDNNEQFF
TRBJ2-1,TRBV7-2,.,.,TGTGCCAGCAGCTTACACCCCCGCTCGAGCTCCTACAATGAGCAGTTCTTC,CASSLHPRSSSYNEQFF
TRBJ1-1,TRBV18,few,.,TGTGCCAGCTCACTGGGGAACGCTGAAGCTTTCTTT,CASSLGNAEAFF
TRBJ1-4,TRBV12-3/TRBV12-4,.,.,TGTGCCAGCAGTTTAAGCCAGCTCAATGAAAAACTGTTTTTT,CASSLSQLNEKLFF
TRBJ2-7,TRBV28,.,.,TGTGCCAGCAGGCGTGGGGGAACCCTCCCCTACGAGCAGTACTTC,CASRRGGTLPYEQYF
TRBJ1-1,TRBV2,.,.,TGTGCCAGCACCCAGGGGTTGTACACTGAAGCTTTCTTT,CASTQGLYTEAFF